Presented here are 2 T cell receptor beta chains from one specimen sequenced in a study of shared clonotypes between healthy human individuals. CD45RO-negative, CCR7-selected cells formed the naive CD8 fraction, which excluded terminally differentiated effector memory CD45RA+ cells. Repertoires were generated with immunoSEQ multiplex PCR, while TCRdb's copy carries only in-frame clones and drops some. Of roughly 600,000 clones listed, roughly 98% are singletons. The sequenced sample consisted of naive CD8+ T cells sorted from blood. The receptors derive from a young man in good health.

The chain has TRBV7-8 and TRBJ2-7; TRBD1 is a possible D gene (5 bases). The CDR3 loop spans 13 amino acids. Per germline, CDR1 SGHVS and CDR2 FQNEAQ. V lost 5 bases to trimming and J lost 4 bases, with 12 bases between them. CDR3 sequence reads: CASSPGHSYEQYF. The CDR3 DNA reads TGTGCCAGCAGCCCAGGACACTCTTACGAGCAGTACTTC. The full variable domain, completed using reference TRBV7-8 and TRBJ2-7, is GAGVSQSPRYKVAKRGQDVALRCDPISGHVSLFWYQQALGQGPEFLTYFQNEAQLDKSGLPSDRFFAERPEGSVSTLKIQRTQQEDSAVYLCASSPGHSYEQYFGPGTRLTVT.

This chain links TRBV5-6 with TRBJ2-1; TRBD1 might be the D (6 bases). CDR1 and CDR2 (germline): SGHDT, YYEEEE. The CDR3 is 15 residues long. Trimming removed 2 bases from V and 5 bases from J, with 14 bases in between. The CDR3 reads CASSFTGLSNNEQFF. In nucleotides, the CDR3 is TGTGCCAGCAGCTTTACAGGGTTGAGCAACAATGAGCAGTTCTTC.